The 26 T cell receptor beta chains given below trace back to one sample, sequenced in a study of blood T cell repertoires in COVID-19. Sequencing used immunoSEQ multiplex PCR; TCRdb keeps in-frame clones, though not all of them. Of approximately 200,000 clones listed, approximately 79% were seen once; the top ten hold 9.5% to 15%. The specimen was peripheral blood. The receptors derive from a woman aged 45-65 years with acute or convalescent COVID-19.

This clone has just a few counts. This chain links TRBV11-3 with TRBJ2-1, with TRBD1 matching over 9 bases. V was clipped by 6 bases and J by 6 bases; unmatched bases: 9. This CDR3 contains 15 residues. Germline V CDR1 and CDR2: SGHNT, YENEEA. The CDR3 sequence is CASSRTGGAGNEQFF. The CDR3 bases are TGTGCCAGCAGTCGAACAGGGGGCGCCGGCAATGAGCAGTTCTTC.

This clone was seen once. The V and J genes are TRBV30 and TRBJ1-4, with D tentatively TRBD1 (6 bases). Germline V lookup: CDR1 GTSNPN, CDR2 SVGIG (reference sequence). Trimming left V 3 bases short and J 3 bases short, with 14 bases between. This CDR3 spans 15 amino acids. CDR3 in amino acids: CAWSLLAGANEKLFF. DNA for the CDR3: TGTGCCTGGAGCCTACTCGCAGGGGCTAATGAAAAACTGTTTTTT.

The chain carries TRBV6-5 and TRBJ1-4, with TRBD1 identical over 7 bases. The V gene's germline CDR1 is MNHEY and CDR2 SVGAGI. The CDR3 length is 15 residues. V trimming: 6 bases; J trimming: 8 bases; junction bases outside the gene matches: 12. The CDR3 here is CASSRQGSTREKLFF. The DNA of the CDR3 is TGTGCCAGCAGCAGACAGGGAAGTACTAGGGAAAAACTGTTTTTT.

The CDR3 is CATSDPSSAGRGQPQHF. As DNA, the CDR3 is TGTGCCACCAGTGACCCCTCCTCGGCGGGCAGGGGCCAGCCCCAGCATTTT. The chain has TRBV24-1 and TRBJ1-5, with D possibly TRBD1 on 6 matching bases. Germline-derived CDR1 and CDR2 are KGHDR and SFDVKD. The CDR3 totals 17 residues. The germline V and J ends were trimmed by 4 bases and 7 bases, with 22 bases remaining between them.

The chain has TRBV6-5 and TRBJ2-7, with 9 bases identical to TRBD2. The V segment lost 5 bases and the J segment 3 bases; nucleotides outside the gene matches: 5. The CDR3 runs 14 residues. The germline CDR1 and CDR2 sequences are MNHEY and SVGAGI. The CDR3 nucleotides are TGTGCCAGCAGTAATAGCGGGGGAATCTACGAGCAGTACTTC. Its translation is CASSNSGGIYEQYF.

This clone has ten or more counts. The chain carries TRBV6-2 or TRBV6-3 and TRBJ1-5; D may be TRBD1 (6 bases). Germline V gene data show CDR1 as MNHEY and CDR2 as SVGEGT. Trimming left V 1 base short and J 1 base short, with 14 bases between. The CDR3 totals 17 residues. Written as DNA, the CDR3 is TGTGCCAGCAGTTACTTGATGGGGGGGCTAAGCAATCAGCCCCAGCATTTT. Translating it yields CASSYLMGGLSNQPQHF.

The chain has TRBV27 and TRBJ2-1; no firm D call. The CDR3 sequence is 15 residues long. The V gene's germline CDR1 is MNHEY and CDR2 SMNVEV (reference sequence). V was cut by 5 bases and J by 0 bases, with 11 bases left in between. Here the CDR3 DNA reads TGTGCCAGCAGTCTAGAGCGTTACTCCTACAATGAGCAGTTCTTC. Translation gives CASSLERYSYNEQFF.

This clone was seen only once. This rearrangement joins TRBV5-1 to TRBJ2-2; 9 nucleotides match TRBD1. The ends lost 0 bases at V and 4 bases at J; junction bases unmatched: 4. The CDR3 runs 16 residues. Germline assignment: CDR1 SGHRS and CDR2 YFSETQ. The chain's CDR3 is CASSLDRGQGTGELFF. CDR3 nucleotides: TGCGCCAGCAGCTTGGACAGGGGGCAAGGCACCGGGGAGCTGTTTTTT.

This chain joins TRBV5-6 and TRBJ1-2; D is ambiguous. Trimming cost V 0 bases and J 4 bases, with 4 bases left between them. CDR1 is SGHDT, CDR2 YYEEEE, per germline. The CDR3 loop spans 12 amino acids. The CDR3 spells CASSLAVYGYTF. For the CDR3, the DNA is TGTGCCAGCAGCTTGGCGGTCTATGGCTACACCTTC.

The J gene is TRBJ2-7, the V gene TRBV5-1, with D possibly matching TRBD1 (6 bases). The CDR3 totals 15 residues. The germline CDR1 and CDR2 sequences are SGHRS and YFSETQ. Trimming shortened V by 0 bases and J by 7 bases, and 17 bases separated the two germline ends. CDR3 sequence (DNA): TGCGCCAGCAGCTTGGCGGCAGGGGCTTCGGGAGAGCAGTACTTC. This sequence encodes CASSLAAGASGEQYF.

This clone was observed once. The chain links TRBV3-1 (or the pseudogene TRBV3-2) to TRBJ2-7; 9 bases align to TRBD2. The CDR3 is 13 amino acids. Germline trimming cut 6 bases from V and 3 bases from J; bases unmatched to any gene: 3. Germline V gives CDR1 LGHDT, CDR2 YNNKEL (reference sequence). CDR3 amino acids: CASRTSGRYEQYF. CDR3 DNA sequence: TGTGCCAGCAGGACTAGCGGCCGCTACGAGCAGTACTTC.

This clone was detected many times. The chain uses TRBV19 and TRBJ2-5, with D perhaps TRBD1 (5 bases). Germline V gene data show CDR1 as LNHDA and CDR2 as SQIVND (reference sequence). Between the trimmed V and J ends, which lost 6 bases and 5 bases, there was a span of 16 bases. The CDR3 totals 14 residues. DNA of the CDR3: TGTGCCAGTAGAGGCAGGGATTACTCGGAGACCCAGTACTTC. Its translation: CASRGRDYSETQYF.

V is TRBV9 and J is TRBJ1-1; 12 bases map to TRBD1. The CDR3 is 15 residues long. Germline V gene sequence: CDR1 SGDLS, CDR2 YYNGEE. The J segment lost 8 bases and the V segment lost 3 bases, leaving 8 bases of the junction unmatched. CDR3 residues: CASSGLGTGGSEAFF. In DNA, the CDR3 is TGTGCCAGCAGCGGGCTAGGGACAGGGGGCTCGGAAGCTTTCTTT. Full variable domain (rest looked up from reference TRBV9 and TRBJ1-1): DSGVTQTPKHLITATGQRVTLRCSPRSGDLSVYWYQQSLDQGLQFLIQYYNGEERAKGNILERFSAQQFPDLHSELNLSSLELGDSALYFCASSGLGTGGSEAFFGQGTRLTVV.

The chain uses TRBV30 and TRBJ1-6, with D uncertain. CDR1 is GTSNPN, CDR2 SVGIG, per germline (reference sequence). Deletions cut 0 bases from V and 7 bases from J, with 10 bases between. The CDR3 is 14 residues long. The CDR3 DNA sequence: TGTGCCTGGAGTGTTTCTACAGTAAATTCACCCCTCCACTTT. As protein: CAWSVSTVNSPLHF.

This rearrangement joins TRBV27 to TRBJ1-6; D might be TRBD1 (5 bases). The ends were cut back, 3 bases at V and 10 bases at J, with 22 bases in the middle. This CDR3 contains 17 residues. Germline lookup yields CDR1 MNHEY and CDR2 SMNVEV (reference sequence). The CDR3 DNA reads as TGTGCCAGCAGTTTCGACAGCATAAAAGGGGCCGGCTCACCCCTCCACTTT. Encoded protein: CASSFDSIKGAGSPLHF.

The chain has TRBV7-8 and TRBJ2-7; 10 bases line up with TRBD2. This CDR3 is built from 13 residues. Trimming cost V 5 bases and J 3 bases; bases outside gene matches: 1. Germline CDR1 is SGHVS and CDR2 is FQNEAQ. The CDR3 DNA reads TGTGCCAGCAGCCGGACTAGCGGCTACGAGCAGTACTTC. Residues: CASSRTSGYEQYF.

The chain carries TRBV19 and TRBJ2-7; 8 nucleotides align to TRBD1. This CDR3 has 13 amino acids. V gave up 0 bases and J gave up 12 bases; unmatched junction bases: 7. Germline V CDR1 and CDR2: LNHDA, SQIVND (reference sequence). The CDR3 DNA sequence: TGTGCCAGTAGTATAGATCCGCGACAGGGGAGGTACTTC. This encodes CASSIDPRQGRYF. Supplemented by reference TRBV19 and TRBJ2-7, the full variable domain reads DGGITQSPKYLFRKEGQNVTLSCEQNLNHDAMYWYRQDPGQGLRLIYYSQIVNDFQKGDIAEGYSVSREKKESFPLTVTSAQKNPTAFYLCASSIDPRQGRYFGPGTRLTVT.

This chain uses TRBV6-5 with TRBJ1-5; a possible D gene is TRBD1 (5 bases). The CDR3 totals 14 residues. The V end lost 8 bases, the J end lost 2 bases, and 13 bases lay between the germline ends. The germline gives CDR1 MNHEY, CDR2 SVGAGI. The CDR3 DNA reads TGTGCCAGCTCTCCCCGGGGGGGCAATCAGCCCCAGCATTTT. This gives the protein CASSPRGGNQPQHF.

The V gene is TRBV19, the J gene TRBJ1-6; no clear D. Per the germline V gene, CDR1 is LNHDA and CDR2 is SQIVND (reference sequence). The germline V and J ends were trimmed by 6 bases and 4 bases, with 4 bases remaining between them. This CDR3 is 12 amino acids long. The CDR3 reads CASSNYNSPLHF. The CDR3 DNA is TGTGCCAGTAGCAATTATAATTCACCCCTCCACTTT.

The sample holds a few counts of this clone. This chain links TRBV9 with TRBJ1-2, with D perhaps TRBD1 (6 bases). The CDR3 loop spans 14 amino acids. Germline V gene lookup returns CDR1 SGDLS and CDR2 YYNGEE. V shed 0 bases and J shed 8 bases, with 14 bases lying between them. For the CDR3, the DNA is TGTGCCAGCAGCGTAGAGCCTCTTAGGGGGGGCTACACCTTC. Its translation is CASSVEPLRGGYTF. The variable domain in full, completed from reference TRBV9 and TRBJ1-2, reads DSGVTQTPKHLITATGQRVTLRCSPRSGDLSVYWYQQSLDQGLQFLIQYYNGEERAKGNILERFSAQQFPDLHSELNLSSLELGDSALYFCASSVEPLRGGYTFGSGTRLTVV.

This clone was seen a few times. J is TRBJ2-1 and V is TRBV6-5; D is possibly TRBD1 (6 bases). V dropped 5 bases and J dropped 6 bases, with 8 bases sitting between them. This CDR3 contains 12 residues. Per germline, CDR1 MNHEY and CDR2 SVGAGI. CDR3 coding DNA: TGTGCCAGCAGTACAGGGAGCAATGAGCAGTTCTTC. It codes for CASSTGSNEQFF.

V is TRBV7-2 and J is TRBJ2-1, with 7 bases fitting TRBD1. Germline loops: CDR1 SGHTA, CDR2 FQGNSA. This CDR3 contains 15 residues. The V gene end was trimmed by 5 bases and the J gene end by 5 bases; junction bases not matched to a gene: 9. The CDR3 sequence is CASSDAPGQNNEQFF. The CDR3 DNA follows: TGTGCCAGCAGCGATGCGCCGGGACAGAACAATGAGCAGTTCTTC.

This sequence joins TRBV5-1 and TRBJ2-1; 9 bases match TRBD1. Germline-derived CDR1 and CDR2 are SGHRS and YFSETQ. The V segment lost 3 bases and the J segment 3 bases; nucleotides outside the gene matches: 4. CDR3 length: 15 residues. CDR3 sequence (DNA): TGCGCCAGCAGCTCCACAGGGGGCGGCTACAATGAGCAGTTCTTC. This sequence encodes CASSSTGGGYNEQFF.

This clone has a handful of counts. V is TRBV7-2 and J is TRBJ1-3, with D hard to call. This CDR3 region has 16 residues. V was clipped by 0 bases and J by 0 bases, with 9 bases between them. The germline gives CDR1 SGHTA, CDR2 FQGNSA. The CDR3 sequence: CASSLAIGSSGNTIYF. The CDR3 DNA reads as TGTGCCAGCAGCTTAGCAATCGGGAGCTCTGGAAACACCATATATTTT.

This rearrangement joins TRBV28 to TRBJ2-7, with 7 bases that match TRBD2. V gave up 9 bases and J gave up 0 bases; unmatched junction bases: 2. The germline V gene encodes CDR1 MDHEN and CDR2 SYDVKM. This CDR3 region has 12 residues. The CDR3 sequence is CASGLGSYEQYF. CDR3 nucleotides: TGTGCCAGTGGACTAGGCTCCTACGAGCAGTACTTC.

This clone was seen a handful of times. The chain joins TRBV9 to TRBJ2-7; maybe TRBD2 (5 bases). Germline-derived CDR1 and CDR2 are SGDLS and YYNGEE. This CDR3 comprises 14 residues. The V end was cut by 0 bases, the J end by 7 bases, with 14 bases between. CDR3 nucleotides: TGTGCCAGCAGCGTAGCGGGGATCTCGAAGGAGCAGTACTTC. This sequence encodes CASSVAGISKEQYF. The full variable domain, rest sourced from reference TRBV9 and TRBJ2-7, is DSGVTQTPKHLITATGQRVTLRCSPRSGDLSVYWYQQSLDQGLQFLIQYYNGEERAKGNILERFSAQQFPDLHSELNLSSLELGDSALYFCASSVAGISKEQYFGPGTRLTVT.